A single sample gave rise to the 12 T cell receptor beta chains below, sequenced in a study of blood T cell repertoires in COVID-19. TCRdb keeps only in-frame clones here, not all; method: immunoSEQ multiplex PCR. The sample has about 200,000 clones, 70% to 90% seen once; the top ten hold about a sixth. The sample taken for sequencing was peripheral blood. These receptors all stem from a man over 45 with COVID-19, enrolled during active disease.

J is TRBJ2-7 and V is TRBV6-4; D unclear. The CDR3 contains 13 residues. V lost 6 bases to trimming and J lost 2 bases, with 11 bases between them. Per germline, CDR1 MRHNA and CDR2 SNTAGT. This CDR3 is CASSPRIPYEQYF. Written as DNA, the CDR3 is TGTGCCAGCAGCCCCAGGATTCCCTACGAGCAGTACTTC.

This clone was detected only once. The chain carries TRBV6-5 and TRBJ1-2; D might be TRBD1 (5 bases). Germline assignment: CDR1 MNHEY and CDR2 SVGAGI. The CDR3 is 13 amino acids. Between the trimmed V and J ends, which lost 4 bases and 7 bases, there was a span of 13 bases. The CDR3 DNA follows: TGTGCCAGCAGTTCGCGGGGCGGCGGTGGCTACACCTTC. As protein: CASSSRGGGGYTF.

J is TRBJ2-1 and V is TRBV10-3; TRBD2 agrees at 7 bases. The V segment lost 8 bases and the J segment 5 bases; nucleotides outside the gene matches: 6. CDR1 ENHRY and CDR2 SYGVKD come from the germline V gene. This CDR3 spans 13 amino acids. CDR3 in DNA: TGTGCCATCGGTAGCGGGCAGAACAATGAGCAGTTCTTC. Translated: CAIGSGQNNEQFF.

The chain has TRBV27 and TRBJ1-6, with D unclear. Per germline, CDR1 MNHEY and CDR2 SMNVEV (reference sequence). Trimming cost V 2 bases and J 5 bases, with 16 bases left between them. The CDR3 is made up of 17 amino acids. CDR3 residues: CASSLVPEWTNNSPLHF. DNA of the CDR3: TGTGCCAGCAGTTTAGTTCCGGAGTGGACTAATAATTCACCCCTCCACTTT.

The chain combines TRBV6-2 or TRBV6-3 with TRBJ2-7, with TRBD2 matching 14 bases. Germline V gene lookup returns CDR1 MNHEY and CDR2 SVGEGT. The CDR3 is 16 residues long. V lost 5 bases and J lost 4; bases outside the gene matches: 7. In nucleotides, the CDR3 is TGTGCCAGCAGTGACCAGGGACTAGCGGGAGTATACGAGCAGTACTTC. This sequence encodes CASSDQGLAGVYEQYF.

This clone occurred once. V and J are TRBV30 and TRBJ2-2, with 13 bases that match TRBD2. The CDR3 is 15 amino acids. V shed 3 bases, J shed 7 bases, and the junction held 5 bases outside the gene matches. Germline V gene data show CDR1 as GTSNPN and CDR2 as SVGIG (reference sequence). CDR3 coding DNA: TGTGCCTGGAGGACTAGCGGGGGGCGGGGCGGGGAGCTGTTTTTT. This encodes CAWRTSGGRGGELFF.

This clone was recorded only once. The CDR3 DNA reads as TGTGCCAGCAGGGCCAGGGTTCCCGGGGAGCTGTTTTTT. Translated: CASRARVPGELFF. The chain combines TRBV6-6 with TRBJ2-2; a weak D match, TRBD1 (5 bases). V was pared by 6 bases and J by 6 bases, with 11 bases between. The CDR3 is made up of 13 amino acids. Germline CDR1 reads MNHNY; CDR2 reads SVGAGI (reference sequence).

The chain combines TRBV27 with TRBJ2-7; TRBD2 matches 11 bases. Trimming at V came to 5 bases and at J to 4 bases, leaving 1 base not matched to a gene. This CDR3 contains 13 residues. Germline assignment: CDR1 MNHEY and CDR2 SMNVEV (reference sequence). The CDR3 reads CASSRLAGYEQYF. CDR3 nucleotides: TGTGCCAGCAGTAGACTAGCGGGATACGAGCAGTACTTC.

This chain uses TRBV2 with TRBJ1-1; D possibly corresponds to TRBD1 (6 bases). The CDR3 contains 13 residues. The ends were cut back, 6 bases at V and 4 bases at J, with 12 bases in the middle. Germline lookup yields CDR1 SNHLY and CDR2 FYNNEI. In DNA form, the CDR3 reads TGTGCCAGCAGCGCTGACAGGAGCACTGAAGCTTTCTTT. Amino acid sequence: CASSADRSTEAFF.

Notes on this clone: This sample includes further DNA sequences coding for the same CDR3. The chain carries TRBV12-3 or TRBV12-4 and TRBJ2-7; weak D call: TRBD2 (6 bases). This CDR3 is built from 12 residues. V was trimmed by 6 bases and J by 1 base, leaving 7 bases between them. CDR3 sequence: CASSRGSYEQYF. The CDR3 DNA is TGTGCCAGCAGCCGGGGGTCCTACGAGCAGTACTTC.

In its sample, this clone ranks as medium-sized. The chain has TRBV5-1 and TRBJ2-3, with a weak D call TRBD2 (5 bases). This CDR3 has 16 residues. Between the trimmed V and J ends, which lost 4 bases and 2 bases, there was a span of 17 bases. The germline CDR1 and CDR2 sequences are SGHRS and YFSETQ. CDR3 residues: CASSLSGTRNTDTQYF. CDR3 nucleotides: TGCGCCAGCAGCCTCAGCGGAACAAGAAACACAGATACGCAGTATTTT.

The V call is TRBV5-1, the J call TRBJ2-2; TRBD1 aligns across 8 bases. CDR1 is SGHRS, CDR2 YFSETQ, per germline. The CDR3 is 15 amino acids. Trimming removed 4 bases from V and 6 bases from J; junction bases left unmatched: 8. CDR3 in DNA: TGCGCCAGCAGCAGCGGGCAGGGGGCGGCCGGGGAGCTGTTTTTT. Translating it yields CASSSGQGAAGELFF.